What follows are 18 T cell receptor beta chains derived from one specimen sequenced in a study of shared clonotypes between healthy human individuals. Using immunoSEQ multiplex PCR, the repertoire was profiled, and TCRdb retains in-frame clones only, with some absent. The table has around 2,100,000 clones, around 96% seen once. In the naive CD8 group, cells lacked CD45RO and were positively selected for CCR7, so terminally differentiated effector memory CD45RA+ cells were left out. The sequenced sample was naive CD8+ T cells sorted from blood. These receptors all come from a man between 18 and 29 years old in good health.

The rearrangement links TRBV5-1 to TRBJ2-3; D gene uncertain. In germline, CDR1 is SGHRS, CDR2 YFSETQ. Trimming shortened V by 0 bases and J by 0 bases, and 11 bases separated the two germline ends. The CDR3 totals 16 residues. The CDR3: CASSLASAPSTDTQYF. CDR3 DNA sequence: TGCGCCAGCAGCTTGGCCTCCGCGCCAAGCACAGATACGCAGTATTTT.

The CDR3 region has the DNA TGTGCCAGCAGCCCGCAAGCCAGGAACACTGAAGCTTTCTTT. It is translated as CASSPQARNTEAFF. V and J are TRBV5-6 and TRBJ1-1; no clear D gene. V was pared by 4 bases and J by 1 base, with 11 bases between. CDR3 length equals 14 residues. Germline V gene sequence: CDR1 SGHDT, CDR2 YYEEEE. Supplemented by reference TRBV5-6 and TRBJ1-1, the full variable domain reads DAGVTQSPTHLIKTRGQQVTLRCSPKSGHDTVSWYQQALGQGPQFIFQYYEEEERQRGNFPDRFSGHQFPNYSSELNVNALLLGDSALYLCASSPQARNTEAFFGQGTRLTVV.

Regarding this clone: The junction departs from the called germline gene at one end, perhaps through a read error. This specimen includes other DNA sequences encoding the same CDR3. The chain recombines TRBV7-7 with TRBJ2-7; D could derive from TRBD1 or TRBD2 (5 bases each). The V gene's germline CDR1 is SSHAT and CDR2 FNYEAQ (reference sequence). CDR3 length: 13 residues. The CDR3 loop is CASSPGTGYEQYF. The CDR3 DNA reads as TGTGCTAGCAGCCCTGGGACGGGCTACGAGCAGTACTTC.

V gene TRBV11-2 combines with J gene TRBJ1-5, with TRBD1 matching 7 bases. The CDR3 runs 12 residues. Germline V lookup: CDR1 SGHAT, CDR2 FQNNGV. The V segment lost 5 bases and the J segment 11 bases; nucleotides outside the gene matches: 6. This CDR3 is CASSQGDATQHF. The CDR3 nucleotides are TGTGCCAGCAGCCAGGGGGACGCGACCCAGCATTTT.

The V and J genes are TRBV19 and TRBJ2-1; 7 nucleotides line up with TRBD1. The V segment lost 4 bases and the J segment 7 bases; nucleotides outside the gene matches: 4. Germline V CDR1 and CDR2: LNHDA, SQIVND (reference sequence). This CDR3 spans 13 amino acids. This CDR3 is CASSRTGVNEQFF. The CDR3 DNA reads as TGTGCCAGTAGTAGGACAGGTGTGAATGAGCAGTTCTTC.

The V call is TRBV15, the J call TRBJ2-7; no clear D gene. V shed 5 bases and J shed 4 bases, with 15 bases lying between them. The CDR3 runs to 14 residues. CDR1 is LNHNV and CDR2 is YYDKDF in the germline V gene (reference sequence). The CDR3 loop reads CATSGLPPGYEQYF. The CDR3 bases are TGTGCCACCAGCGGGCTTCCTCCCGGATACGAGCAGTACTTC.

J is TRBJ2-5 and V is TRBV6-5; D is ambiguous. Trimming took 5 bases from V and 5 from J, leaving 12 bases between them. Germline CDR1 is MNHEY and CDR2 is SVGAGI. The CDR3 runs 13 residues. CDR3 residues: CASSNGPRETQYF. In nucleotides, the CDR3 is TGTGCCAGCAGTAACGGACCTCGGGAGACCCAGTACTTC.

The genes are TRBV27 and TRBJ2-7; 12 bases map to TRBD2. Germline trimming cut 5 bases from V and 10 bases from J; bases unmatched to any gene: 9. CDR1 and CDR2 from the germline V gene are MNHEY and SMNVEV (reference sequence). The CDR3 covers 14 residues. The CDR3 protein is CASSPFRLAGEQYF. CDR3 coding DNA: TGTGCCAGCAGTCCGTTCCGACTAGCGGGAGAACAGTACTTC.

This chain joins TRBV27 and TRBJ2-7; D possibly uses TRBD1 or TRBD2 (6 bases each). Trimming took 5 bases from V and 3 from J, leaving 11 bases between them. CDR1 and CDR2 (germline): MNHEY, SMNVEV (reference sequence). The CDR3 contains 13 residues. In DNA form, the CDR3 reads TGTGCCAGCAGTATGGGGGGCGGCTACGAGCAGTACTTC. It yields the protein CASSMGGGYEQYF.

The V gene is TRBV5-1, the J gene TRBJ1-4, with a tentative D call TRBD1 (5 bases). V lost 0 bases and J 5 bases, leaving 11 bases between the germline ends. CDR1 is SGHRS and CDR2 is YFSETQ in the germline V gene. The CDR3 has 15 residues. The CDR3 bases are TGCGCCAGCAGCTTGGACGGGGCCTCCAATGAAAAACTGTTTTTT. Its protein is CASSLDGASNEKLFF.

This clone has a handful of counts. The J gene is TRBJ1-6, the V gene TRBV6-6; perhaps TRBD1 as D (6 bases). CDR1 is MNHNY and CDR2 is SVGAGI in the germline V gene (reference sequence). The CDR3 is made up of 11 amino acids. V was clipped by 7 bases and J by 15 bases, with 13 bases between them. The CDR3 here is CASTRTVFLHF. The CDR3 DNA reads TGTGCCAGCACTAGGACAGTTTTCCTCCACTTT.

The chain employs TRBV13 and TRBJ2-7; possibly TRBD2 for D (5 bases). Germline lookup yields CDR1 PRHDT and CDR2 FYEKMQ (reference sequence). The CDR3 consists of 13 residues. The germline V and J ends were trimmed by 2 bases and 7 bases, with 12 bases remaining between them. CDR3 protein: CASSLTDYSEQYF. DNA of the CDR3: TGTGCCAGCAGCTTAACCGACTATAGTGAGCAGTACTTC.

The chain links TRBV18 to TRBJ1-5; D unclear. The CDR3 sequence is 15 residues long. Germline V gene lookup returns CDR1 KGHSH and CDR2 LQKENI. Trimming left V 3 bases short and J 6 bases short, with 15 bases between. The CDR3, as DNA: TGTGCCAGCTCACCGACGGACCCGGGAGCTCAGCCCCAGCATTTT. Translation gives CASSPTDPGAQPQHF.

Comments on this clone: Other nucleotide sequences in the sample specify the same CDR3. V and J are TRBV30 and TRBJ2-7; D uncertain. Trimming left V 0 bases short and J 3 bases short, with 9 bases between. This CDR3 region has 13 residues. Germline V gene data show CDR1 as GTSNPN and CDR2 as SVGIG (reference sequence). The CDR3 loop is CAWSVGHSYEQYF. The CDR3 region has the DNA TGTGCCTGGAGTGTGGGCCACAGCTACGAGCAGTACTTC.

V is TRBV7-9 and J is TRBJ2-7; a possible D gene is TRBD1 (6 bases). Between the trimmed V and J ends, which lost 7 bases and 2 bases, there was a span of 21 bases. The CDR3 has 16 residues. CDR1 is SEHNR and CDR2 is FQNEAQ in the germline V gene (reference sequence). The CDR3 sequence: CASTKPEQGTPYEQYF. The CDR3 nucleotides are TGTGCCAGCACCAAGCCGGAACAGGGAACCCCCTACGAGCAGTACTTC.

This clone came up once. The same CDR3 is also encoded by other DNA sequences in this sample. The genes are TRBV27 and TRBJ2-7, with 9 bases aligning to TRBD2. The CDR3 loop spans 15 amino acids. Germline CDR1 and CDR2: MNHEY and SMNVEV (reference sequence). The junction had 3 bases not matched to a gene; V was cut back by 2 bases and J by 1 base. CDR3 sequence: CASSLAGGFSYEQYF. In DNA form, the CDR3 reads TGTGCCAGCAGTTTAGCGGGGGGGTTTTCCTACGAGCAGTACTTC.

The chain links TRBV2 to TRBJ2-7; D is ambiguous. CDR3 length: 14 amino acids. Germline-derived CDR1 and CDR2 are SNHLY and FYNNEI. With 4 bases removed from V and 3 bases from J, the gap between germline ends came to 13 bases. This CDR3 reads CASSAVVEGYEQYF. CDR3 coding DNA: TGTGCCAGCAGTGCGGTGGTAGAAGGCTACGAGCAGTACTTC.

This chain connects TRBV10-2 to TRBJ2-7, with 7 bases fitting TRBD2. CDR1 is WSHSY and CDR2 is SAAADI in the germline V gene. Losses at the gene ends were 9 bases for V and 6 bases for J; bases not matched to a gene: 20. The CDR3 sequence is 16 residues long. The CDR3 spells CASWGPGWPWGGEQYF. DNA of the CDR3: TGCGCCAGTTGGGGCCCAGGGTGGCCGTGGGGGGGCGAGCAGTACTTC.